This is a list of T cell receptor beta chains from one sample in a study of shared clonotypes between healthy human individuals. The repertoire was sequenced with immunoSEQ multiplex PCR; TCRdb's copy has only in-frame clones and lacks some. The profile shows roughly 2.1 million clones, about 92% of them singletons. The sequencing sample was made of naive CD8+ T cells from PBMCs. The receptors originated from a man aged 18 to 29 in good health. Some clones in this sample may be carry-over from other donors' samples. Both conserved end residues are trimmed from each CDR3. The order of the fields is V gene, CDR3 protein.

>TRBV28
ASSLTRRNYGYT
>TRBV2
ASTGRNTEAF
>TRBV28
ASSHSSYEQY
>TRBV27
ASSDRQIGSGNTIY
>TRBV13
ASSQPTSGEETQY
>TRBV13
ASSSARPTYTEAF
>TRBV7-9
AILDRNTGELF
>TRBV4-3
ASSPDWDSINYGYT
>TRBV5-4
ASSPQGDTEAF
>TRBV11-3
ASSSGQGDTEAF
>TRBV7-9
ASSSQGSSYEQY
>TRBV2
ASGLIERGNTGELF
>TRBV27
ASSPTSGRALGETQY
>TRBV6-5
ASSSSRYSNQPQH
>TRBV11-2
ASSLELHYYEQY
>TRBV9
ASSARYTTYYNEQF
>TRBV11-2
ASSLVFRLAGGVEQY
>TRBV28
ASTLRGFSYEQY